This T cell receptor beta chain was observed in a study of a mutant IDH1 vaccine in newly diagnosed glioma. At the level of the study: Vaccinations were initiated 4-6 weeks following radiotherapy alone, or were given together with temozolomide cycles. It was radiotherapy, temozolomide, or both that patients received previously, with most receiving both. V12 corresponded to week 35 and V13 to week 47.

V lost 6 bases to trimming and J lost 6 bases; unmatched junction nucleotides: 9. Germline CDR1 reads LNHDA; CDR2 reads SQIVND (reference sequence). The CDR3 covers 14 residues. Clones were read by immunoSEQ multiplex PCR, and TCRdb kept only the in-frame ones, dropping some. The repertoire includes 13,000 or so clones, roughly 79% of them detected once, and roughly 4% sits in the top ten. Specified time point: week 47, end of study. Vaccination used 300 ug of mutant IDH1 20-mer peptide per dose, with topical imiquimod. In the case of this clone: What it binds is not known.

This receptor was taken from a woman aged 35 to 49 with glioma. The sequencing used PBMCs, collected from a glioma patient whose treatment included an IDH1 peptide vaccine. The chain has TRBV19 and TRBJ2-7, with 9 bases identical to TRBD2. CDR3: CASSLSRGRGEQYF. CDR3 DNA sequence: TGTGCCAGTAGCCTGAGCCGCGGGAGGGGCGAGCAGTACTTC.